The rows below give T cell receptor beta chains drawn from one sample of a study of molecular identifiers for immune sequencing clone quantification. TCRdb independently ran MiXCR on the PCR reads; one entry per CDR3 protein. The repertoire holds approximately 550,000 distinct CDR3 sequences, about 22% seen once, with more than 0.8% in the top ten. Sequencing used naive CD8+ T cells from blood, with Jurkat cell RNA spiked in. These receptors were collected from a human donor in good health. Some libraries in this study had Jurkat cell RNA spiked in. CDR3s include the opening cysteine and the closing phenylalanine or tryptophan. The order of the fields is J gene, V gene, D gene, clone size, CDR3 protein, CDR3 DNA. D genes are given only for firm matches. Only part of the rows carry a size: once, few, many, or a class if the clone is expanded.

TRBJ1-4 | TRBV20-1 | . | few | CSASWAGEKLFF | TGCAGTGCTAGTTGGGCTGGTGAAAAACTGTTTTTT
TRBJ1-3 | TRBV14 | . | few | CASSQDWWGSGNTIYF | TGTGCCAGCAGCCAAGATTGGTGGGGGAGTGGAAACACCATATATTTT
TRBJ2-2 | TRBV6-2/TRBV6-3 | . | few | CASSYQPPSGTGELFF | TGTGCCAGCAGTTACCAACCCCCCTCCGGCACCGGGGAGCTGTTTTTT
TRBJ2-1 | TRBV4-3 | . | many | CASSPDRTYNEQFF | TGCGCCAGCAGCCCCGACAGAACCTACAATGAGCAGTTCTTC
TRBJ2-7 | TRBV7-9 | TRBD1 | many | CASSPGDSFYEQYF | TGTGCCAGCAGCCCAGGGGACAGCTTCTACGAGCAGTACTTC
TRBJ2-2 | TRBV2 | . | many | CASSPGSNTGELFF | TGTGCCAGCAGTCCGGGCTCGAACACCGGGGAGCTGTTTTTT
TRBJ2-3 | TRBV3-1 | TRBD2 | few | CASSLSTSGSFADTQYF | TGTGCCAGCAGCCTAAGCACTAGCGGGAGCTTTGCAGATACGCAGTATTTT
TRBJ2-3 | TRBV19 | . | many | CASSIEARSTDTQYF | TGTGCCAGTAGTATCGAGGCAAGAAGCACAGATACGCAGTATTTT
TRBJ1-1 | TRBV7-2 | TRBD1 | many | CASRRPLQGALTEAFF | TGTGCCAGCAGACGACCGCTCCAGGGGGCGCTTACTGAAGCTTTCTTT
TRBJ2-6 | TRBV7-9 | . | . | CVSSLGDTNSGANVLTF | TGTGTCAGCAGCTTGGGTGACACGAACTCTGGGGCCAACGTCCTGACTTTC
TRBJ2-3 | TRBV5-5 | . | many | CASTPLAPATDTQYF | TGTGCCAGCACCCCACTTGCCCCAGCTACAGATACGCAGTATTTT
TRBJ1-4 | TRBV12-3/TRBV12-4 | . | many | CASSLAGSTTNEKLFF | TGTGCCAGCAGTTTGGCAGGATCGACAACTAATGAAAAACTGTTTTTT
TRBJ1-2 | TRBV27 | . | . | CATGQNYGYTF | TGTGCCACCGGACAGAACTATGGCTACACCTTC
TRBJ2-1 | TRBV28 | . | . | CASSLFNSYNEQFF | TGTGCCAGCAGTTTATTTAACTCCTACAATGAGCAGTTCTTC
TRBJ2-3 | TRBV6-2/TRBV6-3 | . | many | CASSYGRLAEGQNTQYF | TGTGCCAGCAGTTACGGTAGGCTAGCTGAAGGGCAGAATACGCAGTATTTT
TRBJ1-1 | TRBV14 | . | many | CASSQVGWYRLNTEAFF | TGTGCCAGCAGCCAAGTAGGGTGGTACAGATTGAACACTGAAGCTTTCTTT
TRBJ1-2 | TRBV6-5 | . | many | CASSYSTNAYGYTF | TGTGCCAGCAGTTACTCGACAAATGCCTATGGCTACACCTTC
TRBJ2-2 | TRBV7-9 | TRBD1 | . | CASSSPIDRVTGELFF | TGTGCCAGCAGCTCACCGATTGACAGGGTCACCGGGGAGCTGTTTTTT
TRBJ1-2 | TRBV14 | . | few | CASSPYLDYGYTF | TGTGCCAGCAGCCCTTACCTTGACTATGGCTACACCTTC
TRBJ1-3 | TRBV6-5 | . | . | CASSYSPGSTIYF | TGTGCCAGCAGTTACTCTCCTGGAAGCACCATATATTTT
TRBJ2-1 | TRBV30 | . | few | CAWSVVGMLFNEQFF | TGTGCCTGGAGTGTTGTGGGAATGCTCTTCAATGAGCAGTTCTTC
TRBJ2-7 | TRBV19 | TRBD1 | few | CASEPGQGHYEQYF | TGTGCCAGTGAGCCGGGACAGGGCCACTACGAGCAGTACTTC
TRBJ1-1 | TRBV29-1 | . | many | CSVVAGDTEAFF | TGCAGCGTTGTAGCAGGTGACACTGAAGCTTTCTTT
TRBJ2-1 | TRBV7-9 | TRBD1 | . | CASSLGPGTDNEQFF | TGTGCCAGCAGCTTAGGGCCCGGGACAGACAATGAGCAGTTCTTC
TRBJ2-7 | TRBV7-9 | . | few | CASSPSEGPYEQYF | TGTGCCAGCAGCCCCTCGGAGGGTCCCTACGAGCAGTACTTC
TRBJ2-7 | TRBV4-2 | TRBD1 | . | CASSQGVREGAWEQYF | TGTGCCAGCAGCCAAGGGGTGAGAGAGGGGGCATGGGAGCAGTACTTC
TRBJ2-4 | TRBV10-3 | . | . | CAISEPMGVAKNIQYF | TGTGCCATCAGTGAGCCCATGGGGGTAGCCAAAAACATTCAGTACTTC
TRBJ2-7 | TRBV6-2/TRBV6-3 | TRBD2 | . | CACSYSSGRAYEQYF | TGTGCCTGCAGTTACTCTTCGGGGAGGGCCTACGAGCAGTACTTC
TRBJ2-3 | TRBV28 | TRBD1 | many | CASSPRDRGLDTQYF | TGTGCCAGCAGTCCCAGGGACAGGGGGCTTGATACGCAGTATTTT
TRBJ2-1 | TRBV4-1 | . | . | CASSQQGPYNEQFF | TGCGCCAGCAGCCAGCAGGGGCCGTACAATGAGCAGTTCTTC
TRBJ1-1 | TRBV6-2/TRBV6-3 | . | many | CASSYGSTEAFF | TGTGCCAGCAGTTATGGATCCACTGAAGCTTTCTTT
TRBJ2-1 | TRBV20-1 | TRBD2 | few | CSARVEGGVLWNEQFF | TGCAGTGCTAGAGTGGAGGGAGGGGTTCTGTGGAATGAGCAGTTCTTC
TRBJ1-5 | TRBV27 | . | once | CASSSLSPPGGINQPQHF | TGTGCCAGCAGTTCGTTGTCCCCGCCGGGGGGTATCAATCAGCCCCAGCATTTT
TRBJ1-2 | TRBV5-4 | . | few | CASSLISGESGYTF | TGTGCCAGCAGCTTGATTTCAGGGGAGAGCGGCTACACCTTC
TRBJ2-7 | TRBV30 | . | few | CAWSEGQLSYEQYF | TGTGCCTGGAGTGAAGGACAGCTTAGCTACGAGCAGTACTTC
TRBJ1-5 | TRBV20-1 | TRBD1 | . | CSARDYGTGFNQPQRF | TGCAGTGCTAGAGATTACGGGACAGGATTCAATCAGCCCCAGCGTTTT
TRBJ1-2 | TRBV4-1 | . | . | CASSQESAGFAYGYTF | TGCGCCAGCAGCCAAGAATCGGCAGGATTTGCCTATGGCTACACCTTC
TRBJ2-7 | TRBV7-6 | . | . | CASSPQGTDYEQCF | TGTGCCAGCAGCCCCCAGGGCACCGACTACGAGCAGTGCTTC
TRBJ1-1 | TRBV25-1 | . | . | CASSSDRNTEAFF | TGTGCCAGCAGTTCCGACCGGAACACTGAAGCTTTCTTT
TRBJ2-7 | TRBV4-1 | TRBD1 | many | CASSQASRGFYEQYF | TGCGCCAGCAGCCAAGCGAGCAGGGGGTTCTACGAGCAGTACTTC
TRBJ2-7 | TRBV6-1 | . | many | CASSHRETYEQYF | TGTGCCAGCAGCCACAGGGAAACCTACGAGCAGTACTTC
TRBJ1-1 | TRBV28 | . | few | CASSYRGFAEAFF | TGTGCCAGCAGTTACCGGGGTTTCGCTGAAGCTTTCTTT
TRBJ2-7 | TRBV20-1 | . | many | CSANAWRAYDEQYF | TGCAGTGCTAACGCTTGGAGGGCATATGACGAGCAGTACTTC
TRBJ1-2 | TRBV5-6 | . | many | CASSSTRAGFNYGYTF | TGTGCCAGCAGCTCAACAAGAGCCGGATTTAACTATGGCTACACCTTC
TRBJ2-2 | TRBV20-1 | . | many | CSARDGAGVSTGELFF | TGCAGTGCTAGAGATGGGGCAGGGGTCAGCACCGGGGAGCTGTTTTTT